Only a few counts were recorded for the clone carrying this T cell receptor beta chain. Its specificity is not known. The record originates from a study of Graves' ophthalmopathy and Graves' hyperthyroidism. Study outcomes and limitations: Sensitivity of 87.88% and specificity of less than 82% were achieved when a 13-signature model separated ophthalmopathy from stable hyperthyroidism. Blood also carried most expanded thyroid clonotypes exceeding 0.001 frequency.

Uncontrolled infections, pregnancy, lactation or other autoimmune diseases led to patient exclusion. There are 14 residues in the CDR3. Germline V lookup: CDR1 MGHDK, CDR2 SYGVNS. Trimming left V 5 bases short and J 8 bases short, with 18 bases between. RNA transcripts were the source from which TCR beta CDR3 regions were amplified. RT-PCR with HTBI primers came first, then second-round multiplex PCR. MiXCR, run by TCRdb on the multiplex PCR reads, gives a single entry per CDR3 protein. The data hold about 740,000 distinct CDR3 sequences, with roughly two fifths observed a single time. Sequencing used peripheral blood. The sequence was collected from an adult man with Graves' ophthalmopathy. The chain is built from TRBV25-1 and TRBJ1-1; D unresolved. The CDR3 sequence: CASSSLDAPGEAFF. DNA for the CDR3: TGTGCCAGCAGTTCCTTGGACGCACCCGGGGAAGCTTTCTTT.